This is a list of T cell receptor beta chains from one sample in a study of low-dose radiotherapy and immunotherapy resistance in tumors. Each CDR3 protein gets one entry after TCRdb re-called the reads with MiXCR. The sample consists of around 36,000 distinct CDR3 sequences, roughly 28% of them appearing once. Specimen: PBMCs, collected before treatment. The receptor set was obtained from a male donor with gallbladder cancer. Each CDR3 is given with its conserved first and last residue. A D gene is named only where the DNA matches it firmly. Where a row states a size, it is once, few, many or the class of an expanded clone; other rows omit it.

v_gene: TRBV7-2; abundance: -; j_gene: TRBJ2-5; d_gene: TRBD2; CDR3aa: CASSPVVAGIETQYF; CDR3nt: TGTGCCAGCAGCCCCGTGGTAGCGGGAATAGAGACCCAGTACTTC
v_gene: TRBV7-9; abundance: many; j_gene: TRBJ2-7; d_gene: -; CDR3aa: CASSLDGDYEQYF; CDR3nt: TGTGCCAGCAGCTTGGACGGTGACTACGAGCAGTACTTC
v_gene: TRBV9; abundance: many; j_gene: TRBJ2-1; d_gene: -; CDR3aa: CASSVATGTSYNEQFF; CDR3nt: TGTGCCAGCAGCGTAGCTACGGGGACATCCTACAATGAGCAGTTCTTC
v_gene: TRBV3-1; abundance: many; j_gene: TRBJ1-2; d_gene: -; CDR3aa: CASSLDGRSNYGYTF; CDR3nt: TGTGCCAGCAGCCTAGATGGGCGTTCTAACTATGGCTACACCTTC
v_gene: TRBV2; abundance: many; j_gene: TRBJ2-7; d_gene: -; CDR3aa: CASSGGVGRHEQYF; CDR3nt: TGTGCCAGCAGTGGAGGGGTAGGTCGCCACGAGCAGTACTTC
v_gene: TRBV9; abundance: -; j_gene: TRBJ2-2; d_gene: -; CDR3aa: CASSVAGAPRTGELFF; CDR3nt: TGTGCCAGCAGCGTGGCGGGGGCACCGCGCACCGGGGAGCTGTTTTTT
v_gene: TRBV7-6; abundance: many; j_gene: TRBJ2-1; d_gene: TRBD1; CDR3aa: CASSRRQGPYNEQFF; CDR3nt: TGTGCCAGCAGCCGTCGACAGGGCCCCTACAATGAGCAGTTCTTC
v_gene: TRBV12-3/TRBV12-4; abundance: medium-sized; j_gene: TRBJ2-1; d_gene: TRBD2; CDR3aa: CASSRLAGGPYEQFF; CDR3nt: TGTGCCAGCAGTAGATTAGCGGGAGGGCCTTATGAGCAGTTCTTC
v_gene: TRBV28; abundance: once; j_gene: TRBJ1-1; d_gene: TRBD1; CDR3aa: CASSSGTGATEAFF; CDR3nt: TGTGCCAGCAGCTCCGGGACAGGGGCCACTGAAGCTTTCTTT
v_gene: TRBV5-6; abundance: -; j_gene: TRBJ2-4; d_gene: -; CDR3aa: CASSLAGVVAARRAKNIQYF; CDR3nt: TGTGCCAGCAGCTTGGCGGGAGTGGTAGCAGCGCGCAGGGCCAAAAACATTCAGTACTTC
v_gene: TRBV11-2; abundance: many; j_gene: TRBJ2-7; d_gene: TRBD1; CDR3aa: CASSSNTGGTLYEQYF; CDR3nt: TGTGCCAGCAGCTCAAACACAGGGGGGACATTGTACGAGCAGTACTTC
v_gene: TRBV5-1; abundance: -; j_gene: TRBJ2-1; d_gene: TRBD2; CDR3aa: CASSLGSGGYNEQFF; CDR3nt: TGCGCCAGCAGCCTGGGAAGCGGGGGTTACAATGAGCAGTTCTTC
v_gene: TRBV3-1; abundance: many; j_gene: TRBJ2-7; d_gene: TRBD2; CDR3aa: CASSPIAGFANEQYF; CDR3nt: TGTGCCAGCAGTCCAATAGCGGGGTTTGCAAACGAGCAGTACTTC
v_gene: TRBV28; abundance: many; j_gene: TRBJ2-7; d_gene: -; CDR3aa: CASGAGAYEQYF; CDR3nt: TGTGCCAGCGGGGCAGGCGCCTACGAGCAGTACTTC
v_gene: TRBV6-2/TRBV6-3; abundance: -; j_gene: TRBJ2-4; d_gene: -; CDR3aa: CASSYSNARVDIQYF; CDR3nt: TGTGCCAGCAGTTACTCGAATGCCAGGGTGGACATTCAGTACTTC
v_gene: TRBV19; abundance: few; j_gene: TRBJ2-1; d_gene: -; CDR3aa: CASSTRRDLNEQFF; CDR3nt: TGTGCCAGTAGTACCAGGCGCGATCTCAATGAGCAGTTCTTC
v_gene: TRBV5-4; abundance: -; j_gene: TRBJ2-5; d_gene: -; CDR3aa: CASSRTAWGQETQYF; CDR3nt: TGTGCCAGCAGCCGAACAGCCTGGGGCCAAGAGACCCAGTACTTC
v_gene: TRBV10-1; abundance: many; j_gene: TRBJ2-5; d_gene: TRBD2; CDR3aa: CASSRDYQRSGTQYF; CDR3nt: TGCGCCAGCAGCCGGGACTACCAACGTTCGGGGACCCAGTACTTC
v_gene: TRBV15; abundance: -; j_gene: TRBJ2-2; d_gene: TRBD1; CDR3aa: CATSWGTGGTGELFF; CDR3nt: TGTGCCACCAGCTGGGGGACAGGGGGCACCGGGGAGCTGTTTTTT
v_gene: TRBV4-1; abundance: -; j_gene: TRBJ1-1; d_gene: -; CDR3aa: CASSLSLGGTEAFF; CDR3nt: TGCGCCAGCAGCCTGAGCCTCGGAGGCACTGAAGCTTTCTTT
v_gene: TRBV4-1; abundance: many; j_gene: TRBJ2-3; d_gene: TRBD2; CDR3aa: CASSEERGGDTQYF; CDR3nt: TGCGCCAGCAGCGAAGAGCGGGGGGGAGATACGCAGTATTTT
v_gene: TRBV6-1; abundance: once; j_gene: TRBJ2-2; d_gene: -; CDR3aa: CASGRTMNTGELFF; CDR3nt: TGTGCCAGCGGGCGGACTATGAACACCGGGGAGCTGTTTTTT